Below are 4 T cell receptor beta chains sequenced from a single sample in a study of radiation and T cells in renal cell carcinoma. The assay was immunoSEQ multiplex PCR, and TCRdb's table has in-frame clones only and misses some. The sample holds approximately 150,000 clones, approximately 82% seen once. Noted time point: baseline pretreatment blood. Treatment given: 15 Gy SBRT to primary tumor, nephrectomy 4 weeks later. Sequenced material: blood, taken from a patient whose treatment included radiotherapy and nephrectomy. These receptors were collected from a woman in her 50s with renal cell carcinoma.

This sequence joins TRBV7-2 and TRBJ2-5; D possibly corresponds to TRBD1 (5 bases). Germline lookup yields CDR1 SGHTA and CDR2 FQGNSA. The CDR3 has 12 residues. V shed 5 bases and J shed 6 bases, with 10 bases lying between them. CDR3 loop: CASSQGMQTQYF. DNA for the CDR3: TGTGCCAGCAGCCAGGGTATGCAGACCCAGTACTTC. The variable domain in full, with the rest retrieved from reference TRBV7-2 and TRBJ2-5, is GAGVSQSPSNKVTEKGKDVELRCDPISGHTALYWYRQSLGQGLEFLIYFQGNSAPDKSGLPSDRFSAERTGGSVSTLTIQRTQQEDSAVYLCASSQGMQTQYFGPGTRLLVL.

This clone was detected a few times. The V gene is TRBV5-1, the J gene TRBJ2-7, with D tentatively TRBD1 (7 bases). Germline CDR1 reads SGHRS; CDR2 reads YFSETQ. V was shortened by 0 bases and J by 5 bases, with 12 bases between the two germline ends. This CDR3 region has 14 residues. CDR3 protein: CASSLGGGGNEQYF. DNA for the CDR3: TGCGCCAGCAGCTTGGGAGGAGGGGGCAACGAGCAGTACTTC.

This clone was detected only once. The genes are TRBV5-4 and TRBJ2-5; D might be TRBD1 (5 bases). There are 14 residues in the CDR3. V dropped 4 bases and J dropped 2 bases, with 12 bases sitting between them. Germline CDR1 is SGHNT and CDR2 is YYREEE (reference sequence). For the CDR3, the DNA is TGTGCCAGCAGCGGGGCAGAAGCACAAGAGACCCAGTACTTC. Protein sequence: CASSGAEAQETQYF.

This clone was found a few times. The V call is TRBV5-1, the J call TRBJ2-1; 12 nucleotides line up with TRBD2. CDR1 is SGHRS and CDR2 is YFSETQ in the germline V gene. This CDR3 spans 16 amino acids. Losses at the gene ends were 5 bases for V and 8 bases for J; bases not matched to a gene: 11. CDR3: CASSSQTRTSGDEQFF. The CDR3 nucleotides are TGCGCCAGCAGTTCTCAAACCAGGACTAGCGGGGATGAGCAGTTCTTC.